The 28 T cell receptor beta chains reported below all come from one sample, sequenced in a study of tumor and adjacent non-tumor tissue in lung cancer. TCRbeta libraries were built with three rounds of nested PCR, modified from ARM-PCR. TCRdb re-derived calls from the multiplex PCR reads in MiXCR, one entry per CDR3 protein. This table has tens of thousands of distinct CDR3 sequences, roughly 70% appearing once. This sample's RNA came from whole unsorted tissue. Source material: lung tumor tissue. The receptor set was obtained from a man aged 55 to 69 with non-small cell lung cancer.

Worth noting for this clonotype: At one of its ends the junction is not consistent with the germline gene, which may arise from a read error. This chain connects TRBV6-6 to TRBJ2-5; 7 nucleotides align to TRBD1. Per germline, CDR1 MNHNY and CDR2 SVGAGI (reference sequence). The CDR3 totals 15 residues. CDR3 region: CASIDPRRGREIQYF. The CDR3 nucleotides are TGTGCCAGCATCGACCCGCGTAGGGGGCGAGAGATCCAGTACTTC.

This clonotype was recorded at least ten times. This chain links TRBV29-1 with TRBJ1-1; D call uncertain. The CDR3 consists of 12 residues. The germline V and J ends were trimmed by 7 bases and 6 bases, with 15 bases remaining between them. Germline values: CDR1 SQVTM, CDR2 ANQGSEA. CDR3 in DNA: TGCAGCGCAACCGCCCAACGGTCTGAAGCTTTCTTT. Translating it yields CSATAQRSEAFF. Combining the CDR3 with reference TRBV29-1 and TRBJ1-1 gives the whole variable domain SAVISQKPSRDICQRGTSLTIQCQVDSQVTMMFWYRQQPGQSLTLIATANQGSEATYESGFVIDKFPISRPNLTFSTLTVSNMSPEDSSIYLCSATAQRSEAFFGQGTRLTVV.

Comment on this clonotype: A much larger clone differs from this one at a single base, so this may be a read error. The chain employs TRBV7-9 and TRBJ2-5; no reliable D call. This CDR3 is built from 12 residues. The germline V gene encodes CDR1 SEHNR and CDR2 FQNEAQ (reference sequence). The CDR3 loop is CASSLDVENQYF. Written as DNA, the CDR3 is TGTGCCAGCAGCTTAGATGTGGAGAACCAGTACTTC. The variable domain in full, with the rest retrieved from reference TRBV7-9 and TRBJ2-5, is DTGVSQNPRHKITKRGQNVTFRCDPISEHNRLYWYRQTLGQGPEFLTYFQNEAQLEKSRLLSDRFSAERPKGSFSTLEIQRTEQGDSAMYLCASSLDVENQYFGPGTRLLVL.

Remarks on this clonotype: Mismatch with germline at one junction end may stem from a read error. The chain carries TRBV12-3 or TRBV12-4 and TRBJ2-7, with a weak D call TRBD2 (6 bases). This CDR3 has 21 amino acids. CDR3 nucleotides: TGTGCCAGCAGTTTGACTCCGGTGGTCCTTTCGGTGGGAGGACCAACCTACGAGCAGTACTTT. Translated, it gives CASSLTPVVLSVGGPTYEQYF.

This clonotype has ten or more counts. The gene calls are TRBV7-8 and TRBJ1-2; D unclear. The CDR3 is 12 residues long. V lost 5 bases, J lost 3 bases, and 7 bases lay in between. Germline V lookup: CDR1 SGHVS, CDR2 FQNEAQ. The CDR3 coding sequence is TGTGCCAGCAGCCCAGAGGACTATGGCTACACCTTC. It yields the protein CASSPEDYGYTF.

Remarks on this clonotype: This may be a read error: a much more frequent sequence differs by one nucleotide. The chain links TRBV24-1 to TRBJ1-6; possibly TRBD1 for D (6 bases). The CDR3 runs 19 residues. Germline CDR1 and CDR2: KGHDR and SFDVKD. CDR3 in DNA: TGTGCCACCTCTAAAGAATCCTTCCAATCGACAGGTATCCTTTCATCCCTCCACTTT. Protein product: CATSKESFQSTGILSSLHF.

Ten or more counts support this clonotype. DNA of the CDR3: TGTGCCTGGAATAGGGGACAGGGGGCGACGGAGACCCAGTACTTC. This gives the protein CAWNRGQGATETQYF. The chain is built from TRBV30 and TRBJ2-5, with 12 bases identical to TRBD1. This CDR3 is built from 15 residues. Germline trimming cut 4 bases from V and 5 bases from J; bases unmatched to any gene: 8. Germline V gene lookup returns CDR1 GTSNPN and CDR2 SVGIG (reference sequence).

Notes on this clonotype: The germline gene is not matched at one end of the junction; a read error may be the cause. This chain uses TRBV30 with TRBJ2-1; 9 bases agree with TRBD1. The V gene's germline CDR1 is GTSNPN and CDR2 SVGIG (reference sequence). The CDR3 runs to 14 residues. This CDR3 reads CAWKQGAGYNGQFF. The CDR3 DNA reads TGTGCCTGGAAACAGGGGGCCGGCTACAATGGGCAGTTCTTC.

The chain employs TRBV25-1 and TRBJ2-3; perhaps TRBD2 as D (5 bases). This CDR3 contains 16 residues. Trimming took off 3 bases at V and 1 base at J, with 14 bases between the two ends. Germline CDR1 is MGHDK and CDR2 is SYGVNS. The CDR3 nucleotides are TGTGCCAGCAGTGATCTTGTGACGGAGGGCACAGATACGCAGTATTTT. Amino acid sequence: CASSDLVTEGTDTQYF. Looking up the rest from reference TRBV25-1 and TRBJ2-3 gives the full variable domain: EADIYQTPRYLVIGTGKKITLECSQTMGHDKMYWYQQDPGMELHLIHYSYGVNSTEKGDLSSESTVSRIRTEHFPLTLESARPSHTSQYLCASSDLVTEGTDTQYFGPGTRLTVL.

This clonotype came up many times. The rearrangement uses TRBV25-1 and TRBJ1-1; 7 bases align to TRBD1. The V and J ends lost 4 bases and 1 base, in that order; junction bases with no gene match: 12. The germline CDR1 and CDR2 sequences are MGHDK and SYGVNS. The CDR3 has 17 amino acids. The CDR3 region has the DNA TGTGCCAGCAGTGCCTTGTTGGGAGACAGGGAGAACACTGAAGCTTTCTTT. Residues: CASSALLGDRENTEAFF.

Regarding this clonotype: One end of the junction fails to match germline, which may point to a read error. The CDR3 loop is CASSPHLGGSDSYEQYF. The CDR3 DNA reads as TGTGCCAGCAGCCCCCATCTGGGCGGATCCGACTCCTACGAGCAGTACTTT. The chain employs TRBV11-1 and TRBJ2-7; D is undetermined. Germline V gene lookup returns CDR1 SGHAT and CDR2 FQDESV (reference sequence). The CDR3 totals 17 residues.

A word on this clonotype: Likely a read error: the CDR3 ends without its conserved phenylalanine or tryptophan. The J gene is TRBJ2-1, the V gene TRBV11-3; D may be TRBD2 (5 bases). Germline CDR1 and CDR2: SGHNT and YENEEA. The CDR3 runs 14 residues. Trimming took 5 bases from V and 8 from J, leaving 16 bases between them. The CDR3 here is CASSRGLAPDEQFL. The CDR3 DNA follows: TGTGCCAGCAGCCGGGGTCTTGCGCCGGATGAGCAGTTCTTA.

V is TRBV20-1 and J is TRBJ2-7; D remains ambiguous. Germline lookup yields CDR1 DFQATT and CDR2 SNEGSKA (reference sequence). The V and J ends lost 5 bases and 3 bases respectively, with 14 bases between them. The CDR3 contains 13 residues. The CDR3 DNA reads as TGCAGTGCTGAAGACTTGAACGACTACGAGCAGTACTTC. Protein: CSAEDLNDYEQYF.

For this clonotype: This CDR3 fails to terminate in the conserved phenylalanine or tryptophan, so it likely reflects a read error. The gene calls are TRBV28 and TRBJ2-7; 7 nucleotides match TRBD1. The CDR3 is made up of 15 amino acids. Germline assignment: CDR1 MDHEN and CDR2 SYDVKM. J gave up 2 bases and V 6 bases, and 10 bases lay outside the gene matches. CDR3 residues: CASSRAKTGTYEQYL. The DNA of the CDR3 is TGTGCCAGCAGCCGAGCGAAGACAGGGACCTACGAGCAGTACTTA.

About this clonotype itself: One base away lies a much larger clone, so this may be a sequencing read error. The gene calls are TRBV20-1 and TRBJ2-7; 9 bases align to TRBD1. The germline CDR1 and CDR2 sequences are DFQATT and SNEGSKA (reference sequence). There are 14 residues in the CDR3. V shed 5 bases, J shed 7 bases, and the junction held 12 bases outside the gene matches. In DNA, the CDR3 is TGCAGTGCTCTGGACCGGGACAGGGTGTTTGAGCAGTACTTC. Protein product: CSALDRDRVFEQYF.

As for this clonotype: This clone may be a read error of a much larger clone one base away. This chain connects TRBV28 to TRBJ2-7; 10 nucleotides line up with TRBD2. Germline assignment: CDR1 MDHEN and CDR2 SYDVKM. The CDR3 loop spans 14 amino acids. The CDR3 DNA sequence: TGTTCCAGCAGCTTCCTAGCGGGAGTCGGGGAGCAGTACTTC. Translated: CSSSFLAGVGEQYF.

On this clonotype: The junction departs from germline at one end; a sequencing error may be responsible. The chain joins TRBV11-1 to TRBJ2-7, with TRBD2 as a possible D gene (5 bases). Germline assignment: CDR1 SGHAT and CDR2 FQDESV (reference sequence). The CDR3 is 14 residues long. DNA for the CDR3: TGCGCCAGCAGCTTTCCCGACGGTGACTACGATCAGTACTTC. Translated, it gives CASSFPDGDYDQYF.

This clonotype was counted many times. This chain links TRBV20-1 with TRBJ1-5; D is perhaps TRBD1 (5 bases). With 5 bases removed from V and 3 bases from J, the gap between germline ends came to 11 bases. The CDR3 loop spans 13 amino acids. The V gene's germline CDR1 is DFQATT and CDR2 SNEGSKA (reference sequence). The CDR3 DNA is TGCAGTGCTGGGGGAAAAGACAATCAGCCCCAGCATTTT. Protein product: CSAGGKDNQPQHF.

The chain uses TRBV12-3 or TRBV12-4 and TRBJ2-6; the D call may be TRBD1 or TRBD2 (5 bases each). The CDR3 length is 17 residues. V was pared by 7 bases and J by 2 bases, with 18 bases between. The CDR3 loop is CASTPGQGRAGANVLTF. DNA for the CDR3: TGTGCCAGCACCCCGGGGCAGGGCAGGGCTGGGGCCAACGTCCTGACTTTC.

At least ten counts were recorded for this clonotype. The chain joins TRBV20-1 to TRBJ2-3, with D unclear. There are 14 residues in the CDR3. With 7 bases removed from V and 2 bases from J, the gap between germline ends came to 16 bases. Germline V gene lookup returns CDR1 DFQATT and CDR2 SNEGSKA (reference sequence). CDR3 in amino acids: CSGDKQTYTDTQYF. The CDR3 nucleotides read TGCAGTGGCGATAAACAAACCTACACAGATACGCAGTATTTT.

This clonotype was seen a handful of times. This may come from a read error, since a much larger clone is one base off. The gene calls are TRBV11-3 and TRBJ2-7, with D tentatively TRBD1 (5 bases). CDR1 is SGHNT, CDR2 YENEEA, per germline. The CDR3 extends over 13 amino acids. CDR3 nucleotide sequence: TGTACCAGCAGCTTATACGGGCAGGGCGAGCAGTACTTC. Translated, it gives CTSSLYGQGEQYF.

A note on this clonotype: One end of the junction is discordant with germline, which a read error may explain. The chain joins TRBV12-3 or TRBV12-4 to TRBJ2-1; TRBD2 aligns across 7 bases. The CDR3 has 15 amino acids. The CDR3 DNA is TGTGCTAGCAGTTCGGGCGGGACTACTCAGAATGAGCAGTTCTTC. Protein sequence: CASSSGGTTQNEQFF.

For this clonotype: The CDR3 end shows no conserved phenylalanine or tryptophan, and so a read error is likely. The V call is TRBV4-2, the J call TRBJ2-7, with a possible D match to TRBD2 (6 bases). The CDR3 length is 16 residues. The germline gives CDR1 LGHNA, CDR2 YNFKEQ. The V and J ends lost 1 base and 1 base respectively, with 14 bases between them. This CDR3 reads CASSQATSGVSYEQYL. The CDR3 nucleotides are TGTGCCAGCAGCCAAGCGACTAGTGGGGTGTCCTACGAGCAGTACCTC.

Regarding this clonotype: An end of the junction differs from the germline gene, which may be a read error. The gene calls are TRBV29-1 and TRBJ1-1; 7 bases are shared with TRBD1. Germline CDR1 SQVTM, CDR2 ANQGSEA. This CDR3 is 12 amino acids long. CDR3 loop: CSVLQGLPEAFF. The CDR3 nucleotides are TGCAGCGTACTACAGGGGCTGCCTGAGGCTTTCTTT.

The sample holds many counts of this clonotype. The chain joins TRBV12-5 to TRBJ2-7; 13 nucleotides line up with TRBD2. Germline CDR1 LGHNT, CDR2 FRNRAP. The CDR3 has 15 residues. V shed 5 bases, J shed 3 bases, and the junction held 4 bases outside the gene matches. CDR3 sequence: CASGTGLAGDYEQYF. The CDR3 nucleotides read TGTGCTAGTGGTACTGGACTAGCGGGGGACTACGAGCAGTACTTC.

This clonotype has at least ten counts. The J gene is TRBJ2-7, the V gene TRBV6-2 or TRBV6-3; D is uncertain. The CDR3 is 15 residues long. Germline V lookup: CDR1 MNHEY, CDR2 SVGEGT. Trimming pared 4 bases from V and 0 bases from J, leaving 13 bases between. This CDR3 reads CASSSDGLSSYEQYF. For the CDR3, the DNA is TGTGCCAGCAGTTCGGACGGCCTAAGCTCCTACGAGCAGTACTTC.

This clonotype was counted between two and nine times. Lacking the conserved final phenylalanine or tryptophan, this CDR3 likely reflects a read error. The CDR3 region has the DNA TGTGCCAGCATCTTTCCCGGGACAGGGGTGGATACGCAGTATCTT. Residues: CASIFPGTGVDTQYL. The genes are TRBV5-4 and TRBJ2-3, with 10 bases aligning to TRBD1. Germline V gene data show CDR1 as SGHNT and CDR2 as YYREEE (reference sequence). This CDR3 spans 15 amino acids. V lost 6 bases to trimming and J lost 6 bases; unmatched junction nucleotides: 10.

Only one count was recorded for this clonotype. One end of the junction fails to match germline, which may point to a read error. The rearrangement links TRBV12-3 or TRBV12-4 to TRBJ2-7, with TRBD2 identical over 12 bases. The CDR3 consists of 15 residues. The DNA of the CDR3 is TGTGTCAGCAGACCTAGCGGGAGGGTTTTCCACGAGCAGTACTTC. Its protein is CVSRPSGRVFHEQYF.